Listed here are 26 T cell receptor beta chains from one sample, sequenced in a study of blood T cell repertoires in COVID-19. The assay was immunoSEQ multiplex PCR, and TCRdb's table has in-frame clones only and misses some. The sample carries 250,000 to 350,000 clones, around 87% recorded once. The sample comprised peripheral blood. Receptors were obtained from a woman in her forties or fifties who had recovered from COVID-19.

The CDR3 is CASSQLGGGAWITYNEQFF. The CDR3 bases are TGTGCCAGCAGCCAATTGGGCGGGGGGGCCTGGATAACCTACAATGAGCAGTTCTTC. This chain uses TRBV3-1 (or the pseudogene TRBV3-2) with TRBJ2-1, with 9 bases matching TRBD2. Germline V CDR1 and CDR2: LGHDT, YNNKEL (reference sequence). The CDR3 has 19 residues. Germline trimming cut 2 bases from V and 2 bases from J; bases unmatched to any gene: 13.

The chain is built from TRBV7-2 and TRBJ2-5; 13 bases are shared with TRBD2. In germline, CDR1 is SGHTA, CDR2 FQGNSA. The CDR3 has 16 amino acids. After removal of 4 bases from V and 1 base from J, the junction contained 3 bases not matched to a gene. CDR3: CASSSGTSGAQETQYF. The DNA for the CDR3 is TGTGCCAGCAGCTCCGGGACTAGCGGGGCCCAAGAGACCCAGTACTTC.

This chain joins TRBV30 and TRBJ2-7; D possibly corresponds to TRBD1 (6 bases). This CDR3 contains 13 residues. V lost 0 bases and J 5 bases, leaving 11 bases between the germline ends. CDR1 and CDR2 from the germline V gene are GTSNPN and SVGIG (reference sequence). The CDR3 DNA reads as TGTGCCTGGAGTGTACGCAGGGGAAACGAGCAGTACTTC. Translated: CAWSVRRGNEQYF.

This chain joins TRBV4-2 and TRBJ2-7; 10 nucleotides align to TRBD2. CDR1 is LGHNA, CDR2 YNFKEQ, per germline. CDR3 length equals 15 residues. After removal of 4 bases from V and 2 bases from J, the junction contained 5 bases not matched to a gene. For the CDR3, the DNA is TGTGCCAGCAGCCCGGGGAGCGGGGGGGCCTACGAGCAGTACTTC. Encoded protein: CASSPGSGGAYEQYF.

This rearrangement joins TRBV25-1 to TRBJ2-5; 10 positions agree with TRBD1. The CDR3 spans 14 residues. The germline CDR1 and CDR2 sequences are MGHDK and SYGVNS. With 5 bases clipped from V and 2 bases from J, the junction kept 2 bases outside the gene matches. CDR3 region: CASSPGQGQETQYF. CDR3 in DNA: TGTGCCAGCAGTCCGGGACAGGGGCAAGAGACCCAGTACTTC.

The chain combines TRBV30 with TRBJ2-5; TRBD2 aligns across 11 bases. The germline V gene encodes CDR1 GTSNPN and CDR2 SVGIG (reference sequence). Unmatched junction bases numbered 13, after V lost 1 base and J lost 6 bases. The CDR3 covers 17 residues. Here the CDR3 reads CAWSGGSGRASFQTQYF. DNA for the CDR3: TGTGCCTGGAGTGGGGGTAGCGGGAGGGCCTCTTTCCAGACCCAGTACTTC.

V gene TRBV18 combines with J gene TRBJ1-1; D unclear. The CDR3 length is 16 residues. The V and J ends lost 6 bases and 1 base respectively, with 18 bases between them. CDR1 KGHSH and CDR2 LQKENI come from the germline V gene. The chain's CDR3 is CASSPRSGLANTEAFF. CDR3 bases: TGTGCCAGCTCTCCTCGGTCGGGCCTAGCGAACACTGAAGCTTTCTTT.

This chain connects TRBV5-6 to TRBJ2-5; D unresolved. There are 13 residues in the CDR3. Trimming cost V 0 bases and J 2 bases, with 5 bases left between them. Germline-derived CDR1 and CDR2 are SGHDT and YYEEEE. The CDR3 sequence is CASSLELQETQYF. Written as DNA, the CDR3 is TGTGCCAGCAGCTTGGAGCTACAAGAGACCCAGTACTTC.

The chain recombines TRBV3-1 (or the pseudogene TRBV3-2) with TRBJ2-6; 7 bases align to TRBD1. Trimming removed 6 bases from V and 3 bases from J; junction bases left unmatched: 8. The CDR3 contains 16 residues. Germline assignment: CDR1 LGHDT and CDR2 YNNKEL (reference sequence). The CDR3 sequence: CASSQTGRFGANVLTF. CDR3 DNA: TGTGCCAGCAGTCAGACAGGGCGGTTTGGGGCCAACGTCCTGACTTTC.

The chain recombines TRBV9 with TRBJ1-6, with 7 nucleotides matching TRBD1. Per germline, CDR1 SGDLS and CDR2 YYNGEE. Germline trimming cut 3 bases from V and 9 bases from J; bases unmatched to any gene: 9. This CDR3 has 15 residues. The CDR3, as DNA: TGTGCCAGCAGCGCCCGACAGGGAGGAAGTTCACCCCTCCACTTT. The encoded protein is CASSARQGGSSPLHF.

The chain carries TRBV3-1 (or the pseudogene TRBV3-2) and TRBJ1-6; 7 bases fit TRBD1. The germline V gene has CDR1 LGHDT and CDR2 YNNKEL (reference sequence). CDR3 length: 19 residues. With 3 bases clipped from V and 7 bases from J, the junction kept 18 bases outside the gene matches. The CDR3 is CASSQFRDRGRVGNSPLHF. The CDR3, as DNA: TGTGCCAGCAGCCAGTTCCGGGACAGAGGGCGTGTGGGAAATTCACCCCTCCACTTT.

The chain combines TRBV6-2 or TRBV6-3 with TRBJ2-2; 8 nucleotides line up with TRBD2. This CDR3 has 18 amino acids. Germline values: CDR1 MNHEY, CDR2 SVGEGT. V gave up 4 bases and J gave up 1 base; unmatched junction bases: 11. The CDR3 region has the DNA TGTGCCAGCAGTTCCCCCCACAAGCGGGGGCAGAACACCGGGGAGCTGTTTTTT. Its protein is CASSSPHKRGQNTGELFF.

The chain joins TRBV29-1 to TRBJ2-3; D unclear. In germline, CDR1 is SQVTM, CDR2 ANQGSEA. V was trimmed by 7 bases and J by 2 bases, leaving 4 bases between them. This CDR3 is 10 amino acids long. The CDR3 DNA follows: TGCAGCGCCTACACAGATACGCAGTATTTT. Translating it yields CSAYTDTQYF.

This chain connects TRBV7-2 to TRBJ2-2; a possible D gene is TRBD1 (5 bases). V was pared by 5 bases and J by 7 bases, with 17 bases between. The CDR3 has 15 amino acids. Germline CDR1 SGHTA, CDR2 FQGNSA. The CDR3 loop reads CASSRWTPLGGELFF. CDR3 sequence (DNA): TGTGCCAGCAGCCGCTGGACACCTCTTGGCGGGGAGCTGTTTTTT.

The chain employs TRBV6-1 and TRBJ2-7; D may be TRBD2 (5 bases). Germline-derived CDR1 and CDR2 are MNHNS and SASEGT. Trimming shortened V by 2 bases and J by 2 bases, and 13 bases separated the two germline ends. The CDR3 has 15 amino acids. This CDR3 reads CASSEPGDRTYEQYF. As DNA, the CDR3 is TGTGCCAGCAGTGAACCCGGGGATCGCACCTACGAGCAGTACTTC.

The chain carries TRBV5-5 and TRBJ2-7; D unresolved. The CDR3 is made up of 14 amino acids. Trimming cost V 0 bases and J 5 bases, with 12 bases left between them. From germline, CDR1 is SGHKS and CDR2 YYEKEE (reference sequence). The CDR3 loop reads CASSLAPVINEQYF. The CDR3 bases are TGTGCCAGCAGCTTGGCCCCAGTGATCAACGAGCAGTACTTC.

This clone was observed a single time. This chain connects TRBV6-5 to TRBJ1-2, with a tentative D call TRBD1 (6 bases). The ends were cut back, 4 bases at V and 4 bases at J, with 13 bases in the middle. CDR3 length: 14 amino acids. CDR1 is MNHEY, CDR2 SVGAGI, per germline. The CDR3 is CASSSQGFGYGYTF. In DNA, the CDR3 is TGTGCCAGCAGTTCACAGGGATTTGGCTATGGCTACACCTTC.

This clone was detected once. The chain links TRBV5-8 to TRBJ1-4; 12 bases match TRBD1. CDR1 and CDR2 from the germline V gene are SGHTS and YDEGEE. The V segment lost 4 bases and the J segment 10 bases; nucleotides outside the gene matches: 2. The CDR3 is 13 amino acids. The CDR3 DNA sequence: TGTGCCAGCAGCCAGGGACAGGGGGCAAAACTGTTTTTT. Its translation: CASSQGQGAKLFF.

The table lists this clone with a few counts. The rearrangement uses TRBV25-1 and TRBJ1-2, with TRBD1 identical over 7 bases. This CDR3 has 14 residues. CDR1 is MGHDK, CDR2 SYGVNS, per germline. V shed 8 bases and J 3 bases; nucleotides not matched to a gene: 9. In DNA, the CDR3 is TGTGCCAGCTCACCAGGGGGAGTAGACTATGGCTACACCTTC. Residues: CASSPGGVDYGYTF.

CDR3 amino acids: CASSLTGGTYEQYF. The CDR3 DNA follows: TGTGCCAGCAGCTTAACAGGGGGTACGTACGAGCAGTACTTC. This chain joins TRBV5-8 and TRBJ2-7; 8 positions agree with TRBD1. With 2 bases clipped from V and 4 bases from J, the junction kept 5 bases outside the gene matches. In germline, CDR1 is SGHTS, CDR2 YDEGEE. The CDR3 runs to 14 residues.

V usage is TRBV5-1 and J usage is TRBJ2-5; unclear D gene. The germline gives CDR1 SGHRS, CDR2 YFSETQ. The ends were cut back, 4 bases at V and 0 bases at J, with 4 bases in the middle. This CDR3 has 12 amino acids. In DNA, the CDR3 is TGCGCCAGCAGCCTAGACCAAGAGACCCAGTACTTC. It codes for CASSLDQETQYF.

In its sample, this clone was seen a few times. This chain uses TRBV11-2 with TRBJ2-1; 8 bases are a match to TRBD1. The V and J ends lost 3 bases and 9 bases, in that order; junction bases with no gene match: 4. Germline V gives CDR1 SGHAT, CDR2 FQNNGV. The CDR3 length is 13 residues. CDR3 in amino acids: CASSFDRGREQFF. The CDR3 DNA follows: TGTGCCAGCAGCTTCGACAGGGGTCGTGAGCAGTTCTTC.

This chain connects TRBV6-5 to TRBJ2-2, with D maybe TRBD1 (5 bases). The germline CDR1 and CDR2 sequences are MNHEY and SVGAGI. The CDR3 consists of 15 residues. V lost 0 bases and J lost 3, with 8 bases in between. The CDR3 coding sequence is TGTGCCAGCAGTTACTCGGTCAGGGACACCGGGGAGCTGTTTTTT. It encodes CASSYSVRDTGELFF.

CDR3 in amino acids: CAWSYAGTASYEQYF. The CDR3, as DNA: TGTGCCTGGAGCTATGCCGGGACAGCCTCCTACGAGCAGTACTTC. The V and J genes are TRBV30 and TRBJ2-7, with 7 bases identical to TRBD1. The V gene end was trimmed by 3 bases and the J gene end by 0 bases; junction bases not matched to a gene: 8. Germline CDR1 and CDR2: GTSNPN and SVGIG (reference sequence). The CDR3 is made up of 15 amino acids.

The CDR3 spells CASSGRQGLLANEQFF. CDR3 DNA: TGTGCCAGCAGCGGGCGACAGGGACTCCTTGCGAATGAGCAGTTCTTC. The chain uses TRBV7-2 and TRBJ2-1, with D possibly matching TRBD1 (7 bases). The CDR3 contains 16 residues. Between the trimmed V and J ends, which lost 5 bases and 7 bases, there was a span of 21 bases. Germline assignment: CDR1 SGHTA and CDR2 FQGNSA.

This chain links TRBV24-1 with TRBJ2-5; 8 bases line up with TRBD2. The CDR3 runs to 16 residues. In germline, CDR1 is KGHDR, CDR2 SFDVKD. J gave up 4 bases and V 3 bases, and 9 bases lay outside the gene matches. CDR3 in DNA: TGTGCCACCAGTGATCTGGTAGCGGGACCTCGAGAGACCCAGTACTTC. Protein sequence: CATSDLVAGPRETQYF.